One T cell receptor beta chain is described in this entry. Its target is not known. Everyone who donated was a healthy bone marrow donor. This sample is part of a study of cytomegalovirus exposure and HLA in healthy donors. Study-level information: One earlier analysis, a look at 180 million or so T cells, found almost 120 million unique TCR beta sequences.

A multiplex PCR was run with 60 Vbeta primers and 13 Jbeta primers. Sequencing used immunoSEQ multiplex PCR; TCRdb keeps in-frame clones, though not all of them. The profile shows 150,000 to 200,000 clones, more than 75% of them singletons. Overall study findings and caveats: Specificity for CMV antigens was confirmed in vitro for a few of the CMV-associated chains. V- and J-gene trimming in TCR beta was tied to a missense DCLRE1C variant by an analysis performed later.

The V end was cut by 6 bases, the J end by 3 bases, with 14 bases between. This CDR3 comprises 14 residues. CDR1 and CDR2 (germline): MNHNY, SVGAGI (reference sequence). The source is a woman aged 50 to 60 in good health and CMV-seronegative. Sequenced input: PBMCs. The V call is TRBV6-6, the J call TRBJ1-2, with D perhaps TRBD1 (5 bases). CDR3 nucleotides: TGTGCCAGCAGGGAGACAGCCACTTACTATGGCTACACCTTC. Encoded protein: CASRETATYYGYTF.